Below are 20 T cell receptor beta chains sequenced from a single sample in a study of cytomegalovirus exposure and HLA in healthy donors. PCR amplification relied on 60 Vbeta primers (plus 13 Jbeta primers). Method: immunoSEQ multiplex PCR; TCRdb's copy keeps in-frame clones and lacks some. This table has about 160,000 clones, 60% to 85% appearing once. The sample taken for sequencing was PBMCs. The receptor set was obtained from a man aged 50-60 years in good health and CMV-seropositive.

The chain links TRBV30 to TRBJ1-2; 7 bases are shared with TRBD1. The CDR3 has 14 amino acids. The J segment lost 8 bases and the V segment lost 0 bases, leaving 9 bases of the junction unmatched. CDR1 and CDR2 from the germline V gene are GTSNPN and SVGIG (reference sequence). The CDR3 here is CAWSVQIGGGGYTF. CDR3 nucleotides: TGTGCCTGGAGTGTACAGATAGGAGGGGGCGGCTACACCTTC.

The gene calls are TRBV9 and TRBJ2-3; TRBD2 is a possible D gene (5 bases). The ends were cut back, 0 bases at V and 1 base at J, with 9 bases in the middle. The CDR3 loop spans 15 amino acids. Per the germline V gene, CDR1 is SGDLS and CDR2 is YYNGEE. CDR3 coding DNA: TGTGCCAGCAGCGTAGTCGTCGGGGGCACAGATACGCAGTATTTT. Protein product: CASSVVVGGTDTQYF.

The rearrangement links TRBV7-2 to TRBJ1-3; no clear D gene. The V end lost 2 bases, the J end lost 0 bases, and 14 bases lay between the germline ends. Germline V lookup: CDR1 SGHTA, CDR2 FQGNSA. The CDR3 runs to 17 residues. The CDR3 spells CASSLSSAGPSGNTIYF. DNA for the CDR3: TGTGCCAGCAGCTTATCCTCCGCAGGCCCCTCTGGAAACACCATATATTTT.

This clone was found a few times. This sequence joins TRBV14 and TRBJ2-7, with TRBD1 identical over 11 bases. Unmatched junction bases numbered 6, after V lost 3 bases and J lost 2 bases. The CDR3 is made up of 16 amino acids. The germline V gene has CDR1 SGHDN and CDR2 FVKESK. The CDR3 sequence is CASSQRDRGFTYEQYF. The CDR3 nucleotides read TGTGCCAGCAGCCAGAGGGACAGGGGGTTCACCTACGAGCAGTACTTC.

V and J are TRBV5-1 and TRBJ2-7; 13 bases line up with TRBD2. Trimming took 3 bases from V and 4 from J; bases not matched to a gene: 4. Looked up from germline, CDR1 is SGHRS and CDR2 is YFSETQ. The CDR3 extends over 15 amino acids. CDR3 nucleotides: TGCGCCAGCAGCTCACTAGCGGGGGGGCCTTACGAGCAGTACTTC. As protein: CASSSLAGGPYEQYF.

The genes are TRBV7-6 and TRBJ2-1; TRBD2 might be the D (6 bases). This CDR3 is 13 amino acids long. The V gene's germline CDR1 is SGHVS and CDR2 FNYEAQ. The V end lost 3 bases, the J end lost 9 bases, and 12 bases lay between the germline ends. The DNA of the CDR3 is TGTGCCAGCAGCTTCCCGGGGCGGGGTGAGCAGTTCTTC. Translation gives CASSFPGRGEQFF.

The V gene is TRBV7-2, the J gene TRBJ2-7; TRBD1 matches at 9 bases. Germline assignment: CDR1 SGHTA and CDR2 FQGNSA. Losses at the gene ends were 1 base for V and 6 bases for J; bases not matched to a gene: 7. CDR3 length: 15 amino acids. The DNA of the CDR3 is TGTGCCAGCAGCTTAGAGGGACAGGGTTCGGGCGAGCAGTACTTC. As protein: CASSLEGQGSGEQYF.

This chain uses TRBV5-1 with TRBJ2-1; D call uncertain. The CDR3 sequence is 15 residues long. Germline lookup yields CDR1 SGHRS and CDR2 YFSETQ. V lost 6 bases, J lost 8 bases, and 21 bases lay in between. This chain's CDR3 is CASKAANLYSDEQFF. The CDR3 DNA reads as TGCGCCAGCAAGGCGGCTAACCTATATTCGGATGAGCAGTTCTTC.

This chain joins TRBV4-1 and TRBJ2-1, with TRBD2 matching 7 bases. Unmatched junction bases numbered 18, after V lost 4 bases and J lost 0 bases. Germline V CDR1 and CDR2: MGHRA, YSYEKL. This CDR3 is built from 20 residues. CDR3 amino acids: CASSLLLDRDYQSSYNEQFF. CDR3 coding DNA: TGCGCCAGCAGCCTGCTACTTGACCGGGACTATCAAAGCTCCTACAATGAGCAGTTCTTC.

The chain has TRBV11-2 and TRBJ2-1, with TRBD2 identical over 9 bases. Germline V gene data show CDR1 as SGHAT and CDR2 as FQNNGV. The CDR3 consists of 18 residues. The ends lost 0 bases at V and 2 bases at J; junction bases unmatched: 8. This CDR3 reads CASSLERGGVGTYNEQFF. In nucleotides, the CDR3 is TGTGCCAGCAGCTTAGAGCGGGGGGGGGTTGGGACCTACAATGAGCAGTTCTTC.

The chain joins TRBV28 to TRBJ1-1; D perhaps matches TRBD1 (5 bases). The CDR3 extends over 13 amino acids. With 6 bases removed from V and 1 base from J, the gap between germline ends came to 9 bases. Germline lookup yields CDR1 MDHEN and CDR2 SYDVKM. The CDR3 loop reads CASRMTENTEAFF. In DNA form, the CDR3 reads TGTGCCAGCAGGATGACAGAGAACACTGAAGCTTTCTTT.

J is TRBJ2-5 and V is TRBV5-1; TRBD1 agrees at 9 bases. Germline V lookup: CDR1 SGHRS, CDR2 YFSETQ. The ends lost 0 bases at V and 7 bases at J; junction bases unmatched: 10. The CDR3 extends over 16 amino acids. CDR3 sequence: CASSLATTGGVGTQYF. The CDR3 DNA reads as TGCGCCAGCAGCTTGGCCACGACAGGGGGGGTTGGGACCCAGTACTTC.

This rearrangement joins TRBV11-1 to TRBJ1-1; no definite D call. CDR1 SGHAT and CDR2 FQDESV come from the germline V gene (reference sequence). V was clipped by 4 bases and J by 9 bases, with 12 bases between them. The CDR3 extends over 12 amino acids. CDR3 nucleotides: TGTGCCAGCAGCTCCTTCACTAAGAAAGCTTTCTTT. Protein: CASSSFTKKAFF.

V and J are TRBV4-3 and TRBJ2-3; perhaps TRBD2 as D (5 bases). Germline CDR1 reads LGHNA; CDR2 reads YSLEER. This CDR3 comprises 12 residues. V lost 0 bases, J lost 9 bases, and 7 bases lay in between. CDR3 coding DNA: TGCGCCAGCAGCCAAGAGAGGGTGACGCAGTATTTT. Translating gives CASSQERVTQYF.

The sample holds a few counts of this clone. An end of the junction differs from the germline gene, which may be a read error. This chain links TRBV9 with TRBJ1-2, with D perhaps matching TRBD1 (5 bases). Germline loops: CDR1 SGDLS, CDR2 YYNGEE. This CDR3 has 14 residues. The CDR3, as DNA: TGTGCCAGCAGCGTCGGGCCAGGGTTATATGACTACACCTTC. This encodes CASSVGPGLYDYTF.

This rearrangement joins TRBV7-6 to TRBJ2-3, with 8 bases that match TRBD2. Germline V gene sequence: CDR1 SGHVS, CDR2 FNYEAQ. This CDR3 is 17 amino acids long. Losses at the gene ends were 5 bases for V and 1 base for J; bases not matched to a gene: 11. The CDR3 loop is CASSPVGGAPGTDTQYF. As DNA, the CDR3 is TGTGCCAGCAGCCCCGTCGGGGGGGCGCCAGGCACAGATACGCAGTATTTT.

The CDR3 DNA reads as TGTGCCAGCAGCGCCAGGATGGCGGACAGGGTCAGCGAGCAGTACTTC. This codes for CASSARMADRVSEQYF. This sequence joins TRBV5-5 and TRBJ2-7, with 8 positions matching TRBD1. The CDR3 has 16 residues. V trimming: 4 bases; J trimming: 6 bases; junction bases outside the gene matches: 15. CDR1 is SGHKS and CDR2 is YYEKEE in the germline V gene (reference sequence).

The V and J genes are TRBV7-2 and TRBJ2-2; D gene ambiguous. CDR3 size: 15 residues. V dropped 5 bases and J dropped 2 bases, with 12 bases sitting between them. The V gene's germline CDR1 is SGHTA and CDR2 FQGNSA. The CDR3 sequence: CASSPLMVNTGELFF. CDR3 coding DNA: TGTGCCAGCAGCCCCCTAATGGTAAACACCGGGGAGCTGTTTTTT.

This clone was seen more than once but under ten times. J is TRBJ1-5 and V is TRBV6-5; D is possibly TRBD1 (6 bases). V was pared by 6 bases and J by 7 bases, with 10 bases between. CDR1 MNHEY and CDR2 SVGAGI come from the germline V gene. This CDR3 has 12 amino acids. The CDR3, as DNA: TGTGCCAGCAGACAGGGTAACCAGCCCCAGCATTTT. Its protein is CASRQGNQPQHF.

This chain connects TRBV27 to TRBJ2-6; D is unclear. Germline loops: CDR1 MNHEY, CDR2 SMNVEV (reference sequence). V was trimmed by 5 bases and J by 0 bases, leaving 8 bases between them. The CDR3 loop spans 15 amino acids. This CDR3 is CASSLGASGANVLTF. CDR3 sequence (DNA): TGTGCCAGCAGTCTAGGAGCCTCTGGGGCCAACGTCCTGACTTTC.